The 22 T cell receptor beta chains below were found in one sample sequenced in a study of T cells in Graves' hyperthyroidism and ophthalmopathy. What was amplified from RNA transcripts were TCR beta CDR3 regions. Primed by the HTBI set, a first-round RT-PCR was run on the TCR CDR3. TCRdb processed the multiplex PCR reads anew with MiXCR; each CDR3 protein has one entry. Altogether some 440,000 distinct CDR3 sequences are present, 15% to 18% being singletons, with the ten largest covering 7.7%. The specimen sequenced was blood. These receptors originate from a young woman with Graves' hyperthyroidism.

This clonotype was detected many times. One junction end does not reproduce the germline sequence, and a read error may be involved. The chain is built from TRBV7-7 and TRBJ2-3; D might be TRBD2 (6 bases). The CDR3 has 15 residues. Germline CDR1 reads SSHAT; CDR2 reads FNYEAQ (reference sequence). CDR3: CASSLLGRPTDTQYF. As DNA, the CDR3 is TGTGCTAGCAGCTTACTGGGGAGGCCCACAGATACGCAGTATTTT.

In this sample, this clonotype turned up many times. The rearrangement joins TRBV6-1 to TRBJ1-1; unclear D gene. CDR1 and CDR2 (germline): MNHNS, SASEGT. With 5 bases removed from V and 5 bases from J, the gap between germline ends came to 9 bases. This CDR3 is 12 amino acids long. The CDR3 is CASSIGWTEAFF. CDR3 DNA sequence: TGTGCCAGCAGTATAGGGTGGACTGAAGCTTTCTTT.

This clonotype was seen repeatedly, ten times or more. The V call is TRBV12-3 or TRBV12-4, the J call TRBJ2-1; 10 bases are shared with TRBD2. There are 15 residues in the CDR3. V lost 6 bases and J lost 5; bases outside the gene matches: 7. CDR3 DNA sequence: TGTGCCAGCAGCATCCGACTAGCGGGTGACAATGAGCAGTTCTTC. This sequence encodes CASSIRLAGDNEQFF.

In its sample, this clonotype was seen many times. The chain recombines TRBV30 with TRBJ2-1; D perhaps matches TRBD2 (5 bases). The CDR3 has 11 residues. Trimming cost V 4 bases and J 4 bases, with 5 bases left between them. Germline V gene data show CDR1 as GTSNPN and CDR2 as SVGIG (reference sequence). The CDR3 sequence: CAWKRYNEQFF. CDR3 sequence (DNA): TGTGCCTGGAAGCGGTACAATGAGCAGTTCTTC.

CDR3 in amino acids: CASSLADGGFEQYF. CDR3 bases: TGTGCCAGCAGCTTAGCGGACGGGGGTTTCGAGCAGTACTTC. This chain joins TRBV7-9 and TRBJ2-7; D might be TRBD2 (6 bases). The germline V and J ends were trimmed by 0 bases and 6 bases, with 12 bases remaining between them. The CDR3 has 14 amino acids. Germline lookup yields CDR1 SEHNR and CDR2 FQNEAQ (reference sequence). Full variable domain (rest looked up from reference TRBV7-9 and TRBJ2-7): DTGVSQNPRHKITKRGQNVTFRCDPISEHNRLYWYRQTLGQGPEFLTYFQNEAQLEKSRLLSDRFSAERPKGSFSTLEIQRTEQGDSAMYLCASSLADGGFEQYFGPGTRLTVT.

This clonotype showed up many times. The chain links TRBV19 to TRBJ2-1, with unresolved D. The CDR3 extends over 15 amino acids. Trimming removed 3 bases at V and 0 bases at J, with 9 bases between. In germline, CDR1 is LNHDA, CDR2 SQIVND (reference sequence). CDR3 coding DNA: TGTGCCAGTAGTATGACTCGAAGCTCCTACAATGAGCAGTTCTTC. Its translation is CASSMTRSSYNEQFF.

This clonotype was seen at least ten times. The chain employs TRBV5-1 and TRBJ2-1; 15 positions match TRBD2. The junction had 3 bases not matched to a gene; V was cut back by 4 bases and J by 7 bases. The CDR3 has 15 residues. The germline V gene has CDR1 SGHRS and CDR2 YFSETQ. CDR3 in DNA: TGCGCCAGCAGCCGGGGACTAGCGGGAGGAAATGAGCAGTTCTTC. Amino acids: CASSRGLAGGNEQFF.

The chain joins TRBV28 to TRBJ1-4; no reliable D call. Germline V lookup: CDR1 MDHEN, CDR2 SYDVKM. The V end was cut by 9 bases, the J end by 3 bases, with 11 bases between. The CDR3 consists of 13 residues. The CDR3 here is CASRRVSNEKLFF. The CDR3 nucleotides read TGTGCCAGTAGGAGGGTTTCTAATGAAAAACTGTTTTTT.

This clonotype was detected many times. The rearrangement links TRBV5-1 to TRBJ2-7; D is possibly TRBD2 (6 bases). Trimming cost V 0 bases and J 4 bases, with 14 bases left between them. The CDR3 loop spans 15 amino acids. CDR1 and CDR2 (germline): SGHRS, YFSETQ. This CDR3 is CASSLAGDWAYEQYF. The CDR3 nucleotides are TGCGCCAGCAGCTTGGCCGGGGACTGGGCTTACGAGCAGTACTTC.

This clonotype was seen many times. The chain combines TRBV6-1 with TRBJ2-1, with no clear D. Between the trimmed V and J ends, which lost 3 bases and 8 bases, there was a span of 8 bases. CDR3 length: 12 residues. Germline V lookup: CDR1 MNHNS, CDR2 SASEGT. CDR3 protein: CASSDRAYEQFF. In nucleotides, the CDR3 is TGTGCCAGCAGTGACCGGGCCTATGAGCAGTTCTTC.

This clonotype was found many times. The rearrangement links TRBV2 to TRBJ2-7, with TRBD2 identical over 7 bases. With 6 bases clipped from V and 0 bases from J, the junction kept 8 bases outside the gene matches. CDR1 is SNHLY, CDR2 FYNNEI, per germline. The CDR3 loop spans 15 amino acids. CDR3 amino acids: CASRPSSGSSYEQYF. The CDR3 DNA follows: TGTGCCAGCAGGCCGTCTAGCGGTTCCTCCTACGAGCAGTACTTC.

The table lists this clonotype with many counts. This chain uses TRBV19 with TRBJ2-3; D call uncertain. The germline CDR1 and CDR2 sequences are LNHDA and SQIVND (reference sequence). This CDR3 is 15 amino acids long. The V end was cut by 3 bases, the J end by 2 bases, with 12 bases between. The CDR3 sequence: CASSIATLSTDTQYF. In DNA form, the CDR3 reads TGTGCCAGTAGTATCGCTACCCTATCCACAGATACGCAGTATTTT.

The rearrangement joins TRBV5-1 to TRBJ2-7; 11 nucleotides match TRBD1. The V segment lost 4 bases and the J segment 6 bases; nucleotides outside the gene matches: 6. CDR3 length equals 14 residues. Germline values: CDR1 SGHRS, CDR2 YFSETQ. The CDR3 region is CASSPPGTGGEQYF. CDR3 nucleotides: TGCGCCAGCAGCCCACCCGGGACAGGGGGCGAGCAGTACTTC.

The chain recombines TRBV15 with TRBJ1-2; D not resolved. CDR1 and CDR2 (germline): LNHNV, YYDKDF (reference sequence). This CDR3 is 16 amino acids long. The germline V and J ends were trimmed by 0 bases and 3 bases, with 14 bases remaining between them. The CDR3 sequence: CATSRDLIGQDYGYTF. DNA for the CDR3: TGTGCCACCAGCAGAGATCTGATAGGTCAGGACTATGGCTACACCTTC. The whole variable domain, filled in from reference TRBV15 and TRBJ1-2, reads DAMVIQNPRYQVTQFGKPVTLSCSQTLNHNVMYWYQQKSSQAPKLLFHYYDKDFNNEADTPDNFQSRRPNTSFCFLDIRSPGLGDTAMYLCATSRDLIGQDYGYTFGSGTRLTVV.

Many counts were recorded for this clonotype. The V gene is TRBV11-2, the J gene TRBJ2-3; either TRBD1 or TRBD2 may fit D (5 bases each). The ends were cut back, 7 bases at V and 4 bases at J, with 24 bases in the middle. The CDR3 sequence is 17 residues long. Germline lookup yields CDR1 SGHAT and CDR2 FQNNGV. CDR3 sequence (DNA): TGTGCCAGCAACTACGCTTCTGGGGCTCCCGGGGCAGATACGCAGTATTTT. The encoded protein is CASNYASGAPGADTQYF.

The V and J genes are TRBV28 and TRBJ2-5, with TRBD1 matching over 7 bases. CDR1 and CDR2 (germline): MDHEN, SYDVKM. This CDR3 has 14 residues. The V gene end was trimmed by 5 bases and the J gene end by 0 bases; junction bases not matched to a gene: 3. As DNA, the CDR3 is TGTGCCAGCAGTACAGGGGACCACCAAGAGACCCAGTACTTC. The encoded protein is CASSTGDHQETQYF.

The V and J genes are TRBV19 and TRBJ1-1; D is unresolved. CDR1 and CDR2 (germline): LNHDA, SQIVND (reference sequence). Trimming shortened V by 3 bases and J by 5 bases, and 7 bases separated the two germline ends. This CDR3 has 12 amino acids. The CDR3 nucleotides read TGTGCCAGTAGTATGGATCGAACTGAAGCTTTCTTT. Its translation: CASSMDRTEAFF.

This chain connects TRBV10-3 to TRBJ2-1; 13 nucleotides match TRBD2. Germline CDR1 and CDR2: ENHRY and SYGVKD. CDR3 size: 16 residues. Germline trimming cut 4 bases from V and 6 bases from J; bases unmatched to any gene: 6. CDR3 DNA sequence: TGTGCCATCAGTGCCTTGACTAGCGGGGGGCCCAATGAGCAGTTCTTC. This sequence encodes CAISALTSGGPNEQFF.

This clonotype appeared many times. J is TRBJ1-2 and V is TRBV6-2 or TRBV6-3; D is unresolved. CDR3 length: 12 amino acids. Germline loops: CDR1 MNHEY, CDR2 SVGEGT. V was shortened by 4 bases and J by 0 bases, with 3 bases between the two germline ends. The CDR3 region has the DNA TGTGCCAGCAGTTGGGCTAACTATGGCTACACCTTC. Translation: CASSWANYGYTF.

Regarding this clonotype: The CDR3 does not close with the conserved phenylalanine or tryptophan, likely indicating a read error. The V call is TRBV12-3 or TRBV12-4, the J call TRBJ1-5, with 9 positions matching TRBD1. The CDR3 covers 15 residues. After removal of 8 bases from V and 6 bases from J, the junction contained 11 bases not matched to a gene. The CDR3 reads CASSLGDRDPQPQHP. The CDR3 DNA sequence: TGTGCCAGCTCTTTGGGGGACAGGGACCCTCAGCCCCAGCATCCT.

This clonotype has a count of ten or more. The chain has TRBV11-2 and TRBJ1-1, with D unclear. Trimming cost V 1 base and J 1 base, with 13 bases left between them. There are 16 residues in the CDR3. CDR1 and CDR2 from the germline V gene are SGHAT and FQNNGV. CDR3 amino acids: CASSLVRSFPNTEAFF. The CDR3 DNA reads as TGTGCCAGCAGCTTAGTTAGATCCTTTCCGAACACTGAAGCTTTCTTT.

This clonotype came up many times. This chain connects TRBV29-1 to TRBJ1-1, with unresolved D. CDR1 is SQVTM, CDR2 ANQGSEA, per germline. Trimming pared 2 bases from V and 1 base from J, leaving 14 bases between. This CDR3 region has 15 residues. This CDR3 reads CSVEPGSSPNTEAFF. The CDR3 nucleotides read TGCAGCGTTGAACCCGGGAGCAGCCCGAACACTGAAGCTTTCTTT. The entire variable domain, with the rest obtained from reference TRBV29-1 and TRBJ1-1, is as follows: SAVISQKPSRDICQRGTSLTIQCQVDSQVTMMFWYRQQPGQSLTLIATANQGSEATYESGFVIDKFPISRPNLTFSTLTVSNMSPEDSSIYLCSVEPGSSPNTEAFFGQGTRLTVV.